This T cell receptor beta chain was recovered during a study of T-cell reconstitution after alpha-beta-depleted transplantation in children. Using unique molecular identifiers, the investigators prepared the TCRbeta library. TCRdb redid the calling of the PCR reads with MiXCR, one entry per CDR3 protein. The sample comprises about a million distinct CDR3 sequences, about 29% of which are singletons, and more than 25% rests with the top ten. This clonotype was observed a few times. The antigen is not known. Study-wide findings and caveats: It was newly produced T cells that mostly accounted for T-cell counts and diversity one year after transplant. There were reportedly several hundred expanded graft clones from which alpha-beta T cells came about two months after transplant. After transplant, high TCRbeta diversity at day 60 in some patients arose from surviving recipient T cells and thymic progenitors.

This CDR3 has 14 amino acids. The germline V gene has CDR1 ENHRY and CDR2 SYGVKD. V shed 4 bases and J 7 bases; nucleotides not matched to a gene: 6. The source is a boy younger than two who had a stem cell transplant for SCID, so the T cells may come from the graft donor. This chain connects TRBV10-3 to TRBJ1-5, with 8 bases aligning to TRBD1. This sample comprised PBMCs, mostly from graft donor cells, obtained 360 days after TCRalphabeta/CD19-depleted stem cell transplant. Written as DNA, the CDR3 is TGTGCCATCAGTGTGGACAGGGTTGCCCAGCCCCAGCATTTT. It specifies CAISVDRVAQPQHF.